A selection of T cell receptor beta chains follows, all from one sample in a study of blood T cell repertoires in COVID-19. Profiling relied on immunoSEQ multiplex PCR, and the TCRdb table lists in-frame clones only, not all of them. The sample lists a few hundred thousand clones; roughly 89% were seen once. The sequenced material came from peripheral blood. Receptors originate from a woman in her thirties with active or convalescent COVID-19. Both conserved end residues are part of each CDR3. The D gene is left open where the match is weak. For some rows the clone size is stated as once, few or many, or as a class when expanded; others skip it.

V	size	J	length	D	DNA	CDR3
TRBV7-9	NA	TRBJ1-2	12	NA	TGTGCCAGCAGCTTATTTATTGCGGGCTACACCTTC	CASSLFIAGYTF
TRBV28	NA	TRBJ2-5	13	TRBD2	TGTGCCAGCAGCCCGGGAGGGCGCGAGACCCAGTACTTC	CASSPGGRETQYF
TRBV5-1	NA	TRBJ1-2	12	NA	TGCGCCAGCAGCCTGGACGCGGCAGGCTACACCTTC	CASSLDAAGYTF
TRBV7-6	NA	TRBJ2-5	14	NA	TGTGCCAGCACCCTTATGGTAGCGGAAGAGACCCAGTACTTC	CASTLMVAEETQYF
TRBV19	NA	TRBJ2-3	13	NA	TGTGCCAGTAGTACGGGGAGGCGAGATACGCAGTATTTT	CASSTGRRDTQYF
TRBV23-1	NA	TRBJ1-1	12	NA	TGCGCCAGCAGTCCGAGGGTGCCGGAAGCTTTCTTT	CASSPRVPEAFF
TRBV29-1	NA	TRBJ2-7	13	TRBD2	TGCCGCGCCGGGGGGGGGACTAGCCGGCGGCAGTACTTC	CRAGGGTSRRQYF
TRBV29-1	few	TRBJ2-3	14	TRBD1	TGCAGCGTTGAAGATCTCAGGGGGACAGATACGCAGTATTTT	CSVEDLRGTDTQYF
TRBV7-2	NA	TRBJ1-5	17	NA	TGTGCCAGCAGCTTAGGGGTTCGGGGAAGAGCTTATCAGCCCCAGCATTTT	CASSLGVRGRAYQPQHF
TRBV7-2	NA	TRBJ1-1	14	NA	TGTGCCAGCAGCTTACCCCAGGGAATCAAGGGAGCTTTCTTT	CASSLPQGIKGAFF
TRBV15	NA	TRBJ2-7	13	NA	TGTGCCACCAGCCGCGCTCGGGGGAACGAGCAGTACTTC	CATSRARGNEQYF
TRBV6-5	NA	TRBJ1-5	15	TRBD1	TGTGCCAGCAGAACGGACAGGAGTAGCAATCAGCCCCAGCATTTT	CASRTDRSSNQPQHF
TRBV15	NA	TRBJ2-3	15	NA	TGTGCCACCAGCGGAAGGACAGTAGGAACAGATACGCAGTATTTT	CATSGRTVGTDTQYF
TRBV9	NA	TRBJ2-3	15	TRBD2	TGTGCCAGCAGCCCCATAGCGGGGAGCACAGATACGCAGTATTTT	CASSPIAGSTDTQYF
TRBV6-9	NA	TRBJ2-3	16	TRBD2	TGTGCCAGCATGGGTCTAGCGGGGGGGCCCACAGATACGCAGTATTTT	CASMGLAGGPTDTQYF
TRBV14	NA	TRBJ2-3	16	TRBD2	TGTGCCAGCAGCAGGACTAGCGGGGGGCTTGGGGATACGCAGTATTTT	CASSRTSGGLGDTQYF
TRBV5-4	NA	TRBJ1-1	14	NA	TGTGCCACGGCGGGGTCAGTCATGAACACTGAAGCTTTCTTT	CATAGSVMNTEAFF
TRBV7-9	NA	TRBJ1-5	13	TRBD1	TGTGCCAGCAGCCCCGGGACAGGCCCCATCCAGCATTTT	CASSPGTGPIQHF
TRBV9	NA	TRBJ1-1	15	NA	TGTGCCAGCAGCGTAGTTACGGACATGGGGCCTGAAGCTTTCTTT	CASSVVTDMGPEAFF
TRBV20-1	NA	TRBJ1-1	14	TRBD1	TGCAGTGCTAGTCCTGGACAGGGGCCCACTGAAGCTTTCTTT	CSASPGQGPTEAFF
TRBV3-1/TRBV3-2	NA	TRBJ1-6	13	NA	TGTGCCAGCAGTCAGGGTGCTAATTCACCCCTCCACTTT	CASSQGANSPLHF
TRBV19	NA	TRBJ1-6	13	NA	TGTGCCAGTGCAACAGGCGCAAGGTCACCCCTCCACTTT	CASATGARSPLHF
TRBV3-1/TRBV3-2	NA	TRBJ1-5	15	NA	TGTGCCAGCAGCCAAGGGGGAGATAGCAATCAGCCCCAGCATTTT	CASSQGGDSNQPQHF
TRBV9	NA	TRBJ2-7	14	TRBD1	TGTGCCAGCAGCCCTCGGGACAGGGACTACGAGCAGTACTTC	CASSPRDRDYEQYF
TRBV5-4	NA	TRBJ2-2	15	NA	TGTGCCAGCAGCTCGGACAGTAAGAACACCGGGGAGCTGTTTTTT	CASSSDSKNTGELFF
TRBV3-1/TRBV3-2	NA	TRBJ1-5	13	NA	TGTGCCAGCAGCCAAGACCGTAATCAGCCCCAGCATTTT	CASSQDRNQPQHF
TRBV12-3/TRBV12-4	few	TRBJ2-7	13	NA	TGTGCCAGCAGTTTGGGCCCTACGGGAGAGCAGTACTTC	CASSLGPTGEQYF
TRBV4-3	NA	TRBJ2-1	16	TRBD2	TGCGCCAGCAGCCAAGGACTAGCTATAAATCTCGGTGAGCAGTTCTTC	CASSQGLAINLGEQFF
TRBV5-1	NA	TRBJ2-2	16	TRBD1	TGCGCCAGCAGCTTGGGTCGACAGGGATACACCGGGGAGCTGTTTTTT	CASSLGRQGYTGELFF
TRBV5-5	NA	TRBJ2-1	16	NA	TGTGCCAGCAGCAGGGACATCGGGGGGCTTTACAATGAGCAGTTCTTC	CASSRDIGGLYNEQFF
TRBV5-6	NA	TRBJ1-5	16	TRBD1	TGTGCCAGCAGCACCGACAGGGGGCGAAGAAATCAGCCCCAGCATTTT	CASSTDRGRRNQPQHF
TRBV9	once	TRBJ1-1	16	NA	TGTGCCAGCAGCGTACAGGGGAAGGCAGACTACACTGAAGCTTTCTTT	CASSVQGKADYTEAFF